Listed below are T cell receptor beta chains from one sample, sequenced in a study of T-cell memory formation after mild COVID-19. One entry per CDR3 protein, called by TCRdb with MiXCR from the 5' RACE reads. In the table there are roughly 620,000 distinct CDR3 sequences, about a sixth of which are singletons. Sequenced material: PBMCs or a T cell subset sorted from them (not recorded which). These receptors were obtained from an adult woman who had mild COVID-19 (a few samples of this study predate the infection). Cell type and time point are not known. The CDR3 runs from the conserved cysteine through the conserved F or W. The D gene is left open where the match is weak. For some rows the clone size is stated as once, few or many, or as a class when expanded; others skip it.

.,TRBV5-1,TRBD1,TRBJ2-7,CASSWGTGSGYEQYF,TGCGCCAGCAGCTGGGGGACAGGCAGCGGCTACGAGCAGTACTTC
.,TRBV30,.,TRBJ2-7,CAWRGGGYEQYF,TGTGCCTGGAGGGGCGGAGGGTACGAGCAGTACTTC
few,TRBV12-3/TRBV12-4,.,TRBJ2-2,CASSTKRDTFTGELFF,TGTGCCAGCAGTACGAAACGGGACACTTTCACCGGGGAGCTGTTTTTT
.,TRBV9,.,TRBJ2-3,CASSVEDLDPMTDTQYF,TGTGCCAGCAGCGTAGAAGACCTAGACCCCATGACAGATACGCAGTATTTT
few,TRBV5-1,.,TRBJ1-2,CASSPRGAGFDYGYTF,TGCGCCAGCAGCCCGCGTGGGGCAGGGTTCGACTATGGCTACACCTTC
.,TRBV20-1,.,TRBJ2-3,CSASRQLVADTQYF,TGCAGTGCTAGTCGACAGCTAGTCGCAGATACGCAGTATTTT
few,TRBV4-1,.,TRBJ2-7,CASSQEGGLAYEQYF,TGCGCCAGCAGCCAAGAAGGGGGGCTAGCATACGAGCAGTACTTC
once,TRBV5-5,.,TRBJ1-1,CASSLAVTNTEAFF,TGTGCCAGCAGCTTGGCCGTCACAAACACTGAAGCTTTCTTT
.,TRBV5-1,TRBD1,TRBJ2-7,CASREPGQGYNEKYF,TGCGCCAGCAGAGAACCGGGACAGGGGTACAACGAGAAGTACTTC
.,TRBV14,.,TRBJ2-5,CASSQEWGAETQYF,TGTGCCAGCAGCCAAGAATGGGGGGCCGAGACCCAGTACTTC
.,TRBV6-1,.,TRBJ2-7,CASSEYYQEQYF,TGTGCCAGCAGTGAGTACTACCAGGAGCAGTACTTC
.,TRBV3-1,.,TRBJ2-7,CASSSRESYEQYF,TGTGCCAGCAGTAGCAGGGAGAGCTACGAGCAGTACTTC
many,TRBV5-1,.,TRBJ2-3,CASSPSGPSTDTQYF,TGCGCCAGTTCCCCCTCGGGACCCAGCACAGATACGCAGTATTTT
.,TRBV6-5,TRBD2,TRBJ2-3,CASSDYSGAGADTQYF,TGTGCCAGCAGCGATTATAGCGGGGCGGGGGCAGATACGCAGTATTTT
many,TRBV7-6,.,TRBJ2-1,CASSRFRGTSSYNEQFF,TGTGCCAGCAGCCGGTTTAGAGGGACAAGCTCCTACAATGAGCAGTTCTTC
.,TRBV18,.,TRBJ2-3,CASSPPGNTDTQYF,TGTGCCAGCTCACCCCCAGGAAACACAGATACGCAGTATTTT
.,TRBV24-1,TRBD2,TRBJ2-4,CATSDPSVGGDIQYF,TGTGCCACCAGTGACCCGAGCGTGGGAGGGGACATTCAGTACTTC
.,TRBV6-2/TRBV6-3,TRBD2,TRBJ2-4,CASSLRLAGNVAAKNIQYF,TGTGCCAGCAGCCTCCGGCTAGCGGGTAACGTCGCGGCCAAAAACATTCAGTACTTC
.,TRBV19,.,TRBJ2-7,CASSTNRWEKYEQYF,TGTGCCAGTAGTACGAACAGGTGGGAGAAGTACGAGCAGTACTTC
.,TRBV3-1,.,TRBJ2-1,CASSHLRRNEQFF,TGTGCCAGCAGCCACCTAAGGAGGAATGAGCAGTTCTTC
.,TRBV5-1,TRBD2,TRBJ2-7,CASSSPAGTDSYEQYF,TGCGCCAGCAGCTCCCCAGCGGGGACCGACTCCTACGAGCAGTACTTC
.,TRBV12-3/TRBV12-4,.,TRBJ2-3,CASISHSRTDTQYF,TGTGCCAGCATCTCACACTCGAGGACAGATACGCAGTATTTT
many,TRBV5-5,TRBD1,TRBJ2-7,CASSLTGRAYEQYF,TGTGCCAGCAGCCTGACAGGGAGAGCCTACGAGCAGTACTTC
few,TRBV12-3/TRBV12-4,TRBD1,TRBJ2-5,CASSFSRQGSETQYF,TGTGCCAGCAGTTTTAGTAGACAGGGGAGCGAGACCCAGTACTTC
few,TRBV5-1,.,TRBJ2-1,CASSLVVYDEQFF,TGCGCCAGCAGCTTGGTCGTCTACGATGAGCAGTTCTTC
few,TRBV7-6,.,TRBJ2-1,CASSLRGISSYNEQFF,TGTGCCAGCAGCCTTAGGGGAATTAGCTCCTACAATGAGCAGTTCTTC